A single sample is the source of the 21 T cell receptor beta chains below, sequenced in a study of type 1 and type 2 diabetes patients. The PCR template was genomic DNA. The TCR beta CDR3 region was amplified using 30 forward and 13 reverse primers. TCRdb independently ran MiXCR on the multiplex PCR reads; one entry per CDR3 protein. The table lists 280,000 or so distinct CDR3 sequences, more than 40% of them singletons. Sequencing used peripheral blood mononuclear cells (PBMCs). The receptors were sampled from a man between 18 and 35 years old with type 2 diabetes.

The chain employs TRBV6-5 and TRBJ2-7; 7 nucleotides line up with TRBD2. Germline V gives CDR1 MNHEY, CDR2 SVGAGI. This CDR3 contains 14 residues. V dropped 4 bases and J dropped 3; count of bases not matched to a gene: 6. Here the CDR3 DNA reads TGTGCCAGCAGTTCCAACCTAGCGGTCTACGAGCAGTACTTC. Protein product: CASSSNLAVYEQYF.

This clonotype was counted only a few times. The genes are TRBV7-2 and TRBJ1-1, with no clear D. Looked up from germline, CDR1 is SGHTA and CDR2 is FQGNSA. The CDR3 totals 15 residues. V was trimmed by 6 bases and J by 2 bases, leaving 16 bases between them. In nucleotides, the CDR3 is TGTGCCAGCAGTATCGGTTGGTTGACCAACACTGAAGCTTTCTTT. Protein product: CASSIGWLTNTEAFF.

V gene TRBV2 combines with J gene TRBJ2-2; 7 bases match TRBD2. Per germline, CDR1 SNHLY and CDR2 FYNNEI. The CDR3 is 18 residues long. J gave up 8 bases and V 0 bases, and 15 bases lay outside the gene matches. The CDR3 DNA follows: TGTGCCAGCAGTGAAGCGCTTCTTTCCGGGACTATCGAAGGGGAGCTGTTTTTT. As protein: CASSEALLSGTIEGELFF.

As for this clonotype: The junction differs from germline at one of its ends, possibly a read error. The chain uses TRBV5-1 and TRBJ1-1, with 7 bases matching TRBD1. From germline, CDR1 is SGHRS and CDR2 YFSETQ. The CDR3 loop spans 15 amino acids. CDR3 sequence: CASILPGQRVPEAFF. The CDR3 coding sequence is TGTGCCAGCATCCTCCCGGGACAGAGGGTCCCTGAAGCTTTCTTT.

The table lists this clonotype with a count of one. The CDR3 is CASTASGADTEAFF. The CDR3 region has the DNA TGTGCCAGCACCGCGAGCGGGGCTGACACTGAAGCTTTCTTT. The chain has TRBV27 and TRBJ1-1, with D possibly being TRBD1 (5 bases). Germline CDR1 reads MNHEY; CDR2 reads SMNVEV (reference sequence). The CDR3 length is 14 residues. V was shortened by 7 bases and J by 3 bases, with 15 bases between the two germline ends.

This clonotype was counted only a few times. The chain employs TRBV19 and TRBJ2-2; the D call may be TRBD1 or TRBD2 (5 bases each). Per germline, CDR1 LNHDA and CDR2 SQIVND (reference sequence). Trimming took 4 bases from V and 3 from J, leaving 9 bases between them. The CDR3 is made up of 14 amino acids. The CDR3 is CASSTGAYTGELFF. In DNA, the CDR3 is TGTGCCAGTAGTACCGGGGCGTACACCGGGGAGCTGTTTTTT.

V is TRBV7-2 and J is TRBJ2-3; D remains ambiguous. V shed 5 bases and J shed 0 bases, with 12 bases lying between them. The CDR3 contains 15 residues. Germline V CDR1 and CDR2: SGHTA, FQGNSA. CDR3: CASSLRKVSTDTQYF. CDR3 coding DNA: TGTGCCAGCAGCCTGCGGAAGGTCAGCACAGATACGCAGTATTTT.

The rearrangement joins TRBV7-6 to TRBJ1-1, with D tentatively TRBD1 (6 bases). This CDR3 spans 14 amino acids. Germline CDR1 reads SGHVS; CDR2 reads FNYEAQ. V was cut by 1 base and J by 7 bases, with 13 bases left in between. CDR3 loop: CASSLVPGDDEAFF. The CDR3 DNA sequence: TGTGCCAGCAGCTTAGTACCAGGGGACGATGAAGCTTTCTTT.

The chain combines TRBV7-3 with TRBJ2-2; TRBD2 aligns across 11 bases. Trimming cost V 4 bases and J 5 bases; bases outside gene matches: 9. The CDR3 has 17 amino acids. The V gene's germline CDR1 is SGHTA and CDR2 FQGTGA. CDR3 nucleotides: TGTGCCAGCAGCTCATCACTTCTAGCGGGAGGTACCGGGGAGCTGTTTTTT. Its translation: CASSSSLLAGGTGELFF.

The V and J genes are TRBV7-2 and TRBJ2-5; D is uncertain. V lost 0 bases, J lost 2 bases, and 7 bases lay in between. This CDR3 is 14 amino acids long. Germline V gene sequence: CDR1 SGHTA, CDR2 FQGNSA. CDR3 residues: CASSLAPQQETQYF. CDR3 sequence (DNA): TGTGCCAGCAGCTTAGCCCCACAGCAAGAGACCCAGTACTTC.

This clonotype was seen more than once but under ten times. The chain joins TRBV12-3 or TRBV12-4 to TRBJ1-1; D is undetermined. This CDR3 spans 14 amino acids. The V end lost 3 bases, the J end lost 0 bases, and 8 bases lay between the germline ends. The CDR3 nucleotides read TGTGCCAGCAGTTTGAGCCTAATGAACACTGAAGCTTTCTTT. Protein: CASSLSLMNTEAFF.

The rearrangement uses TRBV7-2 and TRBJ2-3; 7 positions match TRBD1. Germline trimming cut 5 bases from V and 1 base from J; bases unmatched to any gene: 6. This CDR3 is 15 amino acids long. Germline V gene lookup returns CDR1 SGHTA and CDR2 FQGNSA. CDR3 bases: TGTGCCAGCAGCCGACAGGGTATCGGCACAGATACGCAGTATTTT. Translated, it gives CASSRQGIGTDTQYF.

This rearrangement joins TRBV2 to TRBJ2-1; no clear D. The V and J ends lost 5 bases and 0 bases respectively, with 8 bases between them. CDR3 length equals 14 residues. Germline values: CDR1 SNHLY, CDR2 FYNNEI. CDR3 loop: CASSFRTSYNEQFF. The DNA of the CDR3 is TGTGCCAGCAGTTTCCGAACCTCCTACAATGAGCAGTTCTTC.

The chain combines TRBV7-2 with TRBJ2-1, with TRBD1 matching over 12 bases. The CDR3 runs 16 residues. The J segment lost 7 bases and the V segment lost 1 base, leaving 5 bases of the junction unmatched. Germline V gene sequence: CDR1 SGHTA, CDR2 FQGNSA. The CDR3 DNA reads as TGTGCCAGCAGCTTAGTCGGGACAGGGGGCAATAATGAGCAGTTCTTC. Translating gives CASSLVGTGGNNEQFF.

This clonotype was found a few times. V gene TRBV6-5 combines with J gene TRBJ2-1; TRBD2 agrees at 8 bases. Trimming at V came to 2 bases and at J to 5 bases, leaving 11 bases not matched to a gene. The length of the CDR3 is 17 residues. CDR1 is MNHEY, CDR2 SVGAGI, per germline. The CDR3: CASSYKAGEQFDNEQFF. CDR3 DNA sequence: TGTGCCAGCAGTTACAAAGCGGGAGAACAGTTTGACAATGAGCAGTTCTTC.

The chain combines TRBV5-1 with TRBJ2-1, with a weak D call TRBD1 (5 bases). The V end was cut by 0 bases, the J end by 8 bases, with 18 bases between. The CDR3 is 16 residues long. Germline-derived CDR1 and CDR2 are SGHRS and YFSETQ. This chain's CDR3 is CASSLDPGRWGDEQFF. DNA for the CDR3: TGCGCCAGCAGCTTGGATCCGGGCCGGTGGGGCGATGAGCAGTTCTTC.

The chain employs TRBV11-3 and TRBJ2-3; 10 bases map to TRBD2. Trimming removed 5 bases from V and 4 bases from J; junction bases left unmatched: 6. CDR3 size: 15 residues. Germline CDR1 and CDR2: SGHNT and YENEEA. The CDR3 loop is CASSAQAGGSDTQYF. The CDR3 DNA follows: TGTGCCAGCAGCGCACAAGCGGGAGGGTCAGATACGCAGTATTTT.

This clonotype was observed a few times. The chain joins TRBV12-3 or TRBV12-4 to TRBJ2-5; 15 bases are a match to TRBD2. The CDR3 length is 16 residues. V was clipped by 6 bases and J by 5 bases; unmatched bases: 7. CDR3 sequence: CASSTSGTSGRETQYF. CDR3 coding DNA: TGTGCCAGCAGCACTTCCGGGACTAGCGGGAGGGAGACCCAGTACTTC.

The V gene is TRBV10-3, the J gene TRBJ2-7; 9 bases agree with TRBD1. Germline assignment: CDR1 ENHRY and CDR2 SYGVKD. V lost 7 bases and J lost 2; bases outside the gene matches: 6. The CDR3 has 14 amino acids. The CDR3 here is CAIMRGQGAYEQYF. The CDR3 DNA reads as TGTGCCATCATGCGGGGACAGGGTGCCTACGAGCAGTACTTC.

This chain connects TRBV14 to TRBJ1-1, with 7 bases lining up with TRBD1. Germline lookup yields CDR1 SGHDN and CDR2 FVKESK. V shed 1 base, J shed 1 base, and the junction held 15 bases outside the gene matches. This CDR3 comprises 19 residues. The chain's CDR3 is CASSQVPGGCPTPNTEAFF. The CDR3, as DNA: TGTGCCAGCAGCCAAGTGCCAGGGGGTTGTCCCACACCGAACACTGAAGCTTTCTTT.

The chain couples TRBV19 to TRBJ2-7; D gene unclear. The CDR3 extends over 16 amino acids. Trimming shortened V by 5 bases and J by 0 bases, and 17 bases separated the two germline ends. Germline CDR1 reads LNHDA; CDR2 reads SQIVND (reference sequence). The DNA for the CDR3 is TGTGCCAGTAGTCCCGGAATGCGACTTAGCTCCTACGAGCAGTACTTC. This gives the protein CASSPGMRLSSYEQYF.